This TCR beta chain originates from a study of control samples from healthy donors and cancer patients. Per the germline V gene, CDR1 is SGDLS and CDR2 is YYNGEE. CDR3 length: 14 residues. The ends were cut back, 0 bases at V and 2 bases at J, with 9 bases in the middle. Clones were read by immunoSEQ multiplex PCR, and TCRdb kept only the in-frame ones, dropping some. The sample has around 250,000 clones, around 79% seen once. Sequenced: PBMCs. The receptor was derived from a woman aged 60-75 years with lung cancer. The chain employs TRBV9 and TRBJ2-7; weak D call: TRBD1 (6 bases). CDR3 sequence reads: CASSVGTVTYEQYF. For the CDR3, the DNA is TGTGCCAGCAGCGTAGGGACAGTAACCTACGAGCAGTACTTC.